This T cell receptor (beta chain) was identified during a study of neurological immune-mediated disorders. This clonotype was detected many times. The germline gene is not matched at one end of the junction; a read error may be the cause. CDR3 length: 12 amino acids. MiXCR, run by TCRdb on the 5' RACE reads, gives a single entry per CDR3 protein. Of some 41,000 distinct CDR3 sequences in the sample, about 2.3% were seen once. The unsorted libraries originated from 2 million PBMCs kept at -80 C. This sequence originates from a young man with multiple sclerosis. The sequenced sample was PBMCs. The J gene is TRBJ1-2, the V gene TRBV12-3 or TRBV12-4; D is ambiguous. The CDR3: CASSLDGYGYTF. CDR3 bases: TGTGCCAGCAGCTTAGATGGCTATGGCTACACCTTC.